This T cell receptor beta chain was observed in a study of cytomegalovirus exposure and HLA in healthy donors. With 4 bases clipped from V and 1 base from J, the junction kept 1 base outside the gene matches. This CDR3 contains 13 residues. CDR1 is SGHNT, CDR2 YYREEE, per germline (reference sequence). With respect to this clone: What it binds is not known. The sample contains more than one DNA sequence encoding this CDR3.

General observations from the study: Across donors, most TCRs were seen rarely, yet some public ones were widespread. The classifier reportedly diagnosed cytomegalovirus status with high specificity and sensitivity. A few chains tied to CMV proved CMV antigen-specific in vitro.

Profiled with immunoSEQ multiplex PCR; TCRdb holds only in-frame clones, not every one. Of approximately 160,000 clones in the sample, about 90% were seen once. The specimen sequenced was PBMCs. The sequence was obtained from a woman aged 18-30 years in good health and CMV-seropositive. The rearrangement joins TRBV5-4 to TRBJ2-5; 7 positions match TRBD1. The CDR3 region has the DNA TGTGCCAGCAGCCGGACAGGCCAAGAGACCCAGTACTTC. Amino acids: CASSRTGQETQYF.